These T cell receptor beta chains were read from a single sample in a study of OX40 agonist ivuxolimab in advanced cancers. TCRdb keeps only in-frame clones here, not all; method: immunoSEQ multiplex PCR. The data show some 64,000 clones, 88% seen once. Material: CD4+ or CD8+ T cells sorted from blood, obtained in a trial of the OX40 agonist ivuxolimab. Every receptor here comes from an adult with an advanced solid tumor such as melanoma, head and neck, liver or kidney cancer. The CDR3 runs from the conserved cysteine through the conserved F or W.

V	J	CDR3
TRBV5-1	TRBJ1-5	CASSEGLSNQPQHF
TRBV9	TRBJ2-1	CASSEGLATYNEQFF
TRBV5-8	TRBJ2-3	CASSLAQGTSGFTDTQYF
TRBV18	TRBJ1-5	CASSLDNQPQHF
TRBV28	TRBJ2-7	CASSLSSASSYEQYF
TRBV21-1	TRBJ1-2	CASPLLRRNNYGYTF
TRBV10-3	TRBJ2-3	CAGRPGGSTDTQYF
TRBV15	TRBJ2-5	CATSGGQGAGETQYF
TRBV4-1	TRBJ2-1	CASSQVYLGSYNEQFF
TRBV18	TRBJ2-2	CASSPFGLAGKELFF
TRBV5-1	TRBJ2-7	CASSWTSFDEQYF
TRBV28	TRBJ1-5	CASSLDPQSNQPQHF
TRBV4-2	TRBJ2-7	CASSGLNGGNEQYF
TRBV6-1	TRBJ2-3	CASSESGGQGTDTQYF
TRBV19	TRBJ2-2	CASSITGGRELFF
TRBV5-6	TRBJ2-7	CASSRRDWRGFEQYF
TRBV5-1	TRBJ1-2	CASSLLGVNYGYTF
TRBV19	TRBJ1-5	CASSRTSRRESNQPQHF
TRBV18	TRBJ1-5	CASSPEGDNQPQHF
TRBV2	TRBJ2-7	CASRMGQEQYF
TRBV6-6	TRBJ2-2	CASSFGDTGELFF
TRBV27	TRBJ2-3	CASSLGGGRVTDTQYF
TRBV29-1	TRBJ1-4	CSVPGGFHEKLFF
TRBV9	TRBJ2-7	CASSPRTSHLEQYF
TRBV19	TRBJ2-7	CASSILGLAGVDEQYF
TRBV7-2	TRBJ1-1	CASSLTAISTEAFF
TRBV25-1	TRBJ2-7	CATQLAGGPYEQYF
TRBV7-3	TRBJ1-2	CASGPSRDTYGYTF
TRBV27	TRBJ1-1	CASSPTRVNTEAFF
TRBV28	TRBJ1-3	CASRRDRGRRNTIYF
TRBV5-1	TRBJ2-5	CASSGEETQYF
TRBV15	TRBJ1-5	CATSRGDSLQNQPQHF
TRBV7-6	TRBJ2-1	CASSRTGNEQFF
TRBV9	TRBJ1-4	CASSARQLDNEKLFF
TRBV19	TRBJ2-1	CASSIQASSYNEQFF
TRBV30	TRBJ1-6	CAWRLGDYNSPLHF
TRBV6-6	TRBJ1-2	CASSYQPGQGYGYTF
TRBV28	TRBJ1-2	CASTRSGLGYTF
TRBV28	TRBJ1-3	CASSVGKATGNTIYF
TRBV2	TRBJ1-1	CASTGNTEAFF
TRBV29-1	TRBJ2-3	CSVEGREGNTQYF
TRBV28	TRBJ1-5	CASSLSDSPHQPQHF
TRBV28	TRBJ2-4	CASSFLKRDFKNIQYF
TRBV11-2	TRBJ1-5	CASSPGTGNQPQHF
TRBV9	TRBJ2-1	CASSVGSSFANEQFF
TRBV27	TRBJ1-2	CASIPSGTGPRGDYGYTF
TRBV28	TRBJ1-5	CASLLGLIGPQHF
TRBV6-6	TRBJ1-4	CASRFGHQDEKLFF
TRBV2	TRBJ1-1	CASSVIGRQGIPNTEAFF
TRBV2	TRBJ2-2	CASSGSGLNTGELFF